This paragraph reports one TCR beta chain. One end of the junction fails to match germline, which may point to a read error. The sample is drawn from a study of blood T cells in healthy people across ages. This CDR3 region has 20 residues. The germline gives CDR1 SGHRS, CDR2 YFSETQ. Primers used in a second PCR of roughly 6 to 12 cycles were a sample-barcoded 5' primer and a J-beta primer mix. TCRdb re-called the 5' RACE reads through MiXCR, storing one row per CDR3 protein. The sample shows around 1,700,000 distinct CDR3 sequences, over 25% of them seen only once. The source material was blood. This chain links TRBV5-1 with TRBJ2-7; D may be TRBD1 (6 bases). The clonotype comes from a woman between 25 and 40 years old in good health. The CDR3 region is CASSSTPHSGASGLSYKQYF. In DNA, the CDR3 is TGCGCCAGCAGCTCGACCCCACACTCAGGGGCCTCGGGTCTCTCCTACAAGCAGTACTTC.